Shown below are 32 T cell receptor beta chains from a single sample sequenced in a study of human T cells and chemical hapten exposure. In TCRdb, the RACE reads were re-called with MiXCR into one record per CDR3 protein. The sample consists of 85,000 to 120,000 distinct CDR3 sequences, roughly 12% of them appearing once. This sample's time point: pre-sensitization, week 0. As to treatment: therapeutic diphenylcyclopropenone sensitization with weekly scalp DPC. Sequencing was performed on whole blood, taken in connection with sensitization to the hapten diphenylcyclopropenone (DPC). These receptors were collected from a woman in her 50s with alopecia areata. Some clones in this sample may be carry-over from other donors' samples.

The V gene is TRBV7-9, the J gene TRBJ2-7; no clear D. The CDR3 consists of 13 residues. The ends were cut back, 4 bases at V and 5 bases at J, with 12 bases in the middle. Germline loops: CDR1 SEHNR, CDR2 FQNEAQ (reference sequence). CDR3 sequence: CASSSQEINEQYF. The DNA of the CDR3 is TGTGCCAGCAGCTCCCAAGAGATTAACGAGCAGTACTTC.

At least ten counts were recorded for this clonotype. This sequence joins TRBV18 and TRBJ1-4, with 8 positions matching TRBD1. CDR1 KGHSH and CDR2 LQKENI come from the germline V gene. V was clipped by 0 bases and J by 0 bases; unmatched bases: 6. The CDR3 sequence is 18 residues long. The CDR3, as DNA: TGTGCCAGCTCACCACCTCGACAGGGGCATGCAACTAATGAAAAACTGTTTTTT. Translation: CASSPPRQGHATNEKLFF.

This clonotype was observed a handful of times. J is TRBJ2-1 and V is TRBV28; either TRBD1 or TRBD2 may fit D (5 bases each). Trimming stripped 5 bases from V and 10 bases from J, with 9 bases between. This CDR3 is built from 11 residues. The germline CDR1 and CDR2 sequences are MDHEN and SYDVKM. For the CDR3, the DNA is TGTGCCAGCAGTGCCGGGGACGAGCAGTTCTTC. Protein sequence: CASSAGDEQFF.

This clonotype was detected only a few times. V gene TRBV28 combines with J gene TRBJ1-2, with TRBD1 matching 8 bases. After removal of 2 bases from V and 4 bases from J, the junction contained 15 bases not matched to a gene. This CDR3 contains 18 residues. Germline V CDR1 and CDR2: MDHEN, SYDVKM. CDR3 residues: CASSLLPQGAIEGYGYTF. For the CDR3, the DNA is TGTGCCAGCAGTTTACTACCGCAGGGGGCAATTGAGGGCTATGGCTACACCTTC.

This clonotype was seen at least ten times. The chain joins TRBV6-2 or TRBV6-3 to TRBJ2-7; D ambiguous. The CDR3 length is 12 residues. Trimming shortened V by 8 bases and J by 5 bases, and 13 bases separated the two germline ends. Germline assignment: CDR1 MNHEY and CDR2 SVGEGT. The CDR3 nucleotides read TGTGCCAGCTTTTCCCCCTACGACGAGCAGTACTTC. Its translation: CASFSPYDEQYF.

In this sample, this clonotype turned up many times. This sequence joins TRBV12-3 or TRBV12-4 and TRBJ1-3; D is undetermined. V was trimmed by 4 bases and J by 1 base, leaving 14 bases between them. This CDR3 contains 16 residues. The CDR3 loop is CASSSYLELSGNTIYF. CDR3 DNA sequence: TGTGCCAGCAGTTCGTACCTCGAATTATCTGGAAACACCATATATTTT.

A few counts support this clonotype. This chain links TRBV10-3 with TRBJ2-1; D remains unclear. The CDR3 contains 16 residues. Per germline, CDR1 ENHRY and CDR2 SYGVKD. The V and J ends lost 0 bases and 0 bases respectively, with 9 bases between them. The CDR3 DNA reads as TGTGCCATCAGTGAGTCGAGTCTCAGCTCCTACAATGAGCAGTTCTTC. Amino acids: CAISESSLSSYNEQFF.

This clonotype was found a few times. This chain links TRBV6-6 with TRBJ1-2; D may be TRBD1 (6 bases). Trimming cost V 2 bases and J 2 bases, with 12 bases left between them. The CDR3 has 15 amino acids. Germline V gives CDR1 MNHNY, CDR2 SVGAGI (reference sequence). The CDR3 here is CASSYPETGNYGYTF. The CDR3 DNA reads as TGTGCCAGCAGTTACCCGGAAACAGGGAACTATGGCTACACCTTC.

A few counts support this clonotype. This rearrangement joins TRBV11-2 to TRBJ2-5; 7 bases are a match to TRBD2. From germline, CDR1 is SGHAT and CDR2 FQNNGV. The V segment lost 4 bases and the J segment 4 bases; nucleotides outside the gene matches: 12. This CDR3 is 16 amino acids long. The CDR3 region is CASSSGGTNRAETQYF. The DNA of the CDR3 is TGTGCCAGCAGCTCCGGGGGGACCAATCGTGCAGAGACCCAGTACTTC.

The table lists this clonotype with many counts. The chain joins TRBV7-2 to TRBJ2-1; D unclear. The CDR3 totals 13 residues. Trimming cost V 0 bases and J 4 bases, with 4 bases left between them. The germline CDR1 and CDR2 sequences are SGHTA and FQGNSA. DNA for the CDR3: TGTGCCAGCAGCTTAGCTCAGTACAATGAGCAGTTCTTC. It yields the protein CASSLAQYNEQFF.

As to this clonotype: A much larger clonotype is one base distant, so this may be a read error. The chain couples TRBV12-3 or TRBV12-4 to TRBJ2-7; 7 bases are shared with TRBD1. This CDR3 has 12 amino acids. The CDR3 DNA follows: TGTGTCAGCAGTCCATGGACAGGCGAGCAGTACTTC. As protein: CVSSPWTGEQYF.

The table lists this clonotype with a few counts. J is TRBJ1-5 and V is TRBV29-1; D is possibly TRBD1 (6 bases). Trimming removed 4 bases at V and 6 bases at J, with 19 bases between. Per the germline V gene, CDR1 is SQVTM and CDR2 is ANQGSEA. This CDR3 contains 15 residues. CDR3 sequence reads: CSVAAGANKGQPQHF. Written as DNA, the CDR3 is TGCAGCGTTGCGGCAGGGGCCAACAAAGGTCAGCCCCAGCATTTT.

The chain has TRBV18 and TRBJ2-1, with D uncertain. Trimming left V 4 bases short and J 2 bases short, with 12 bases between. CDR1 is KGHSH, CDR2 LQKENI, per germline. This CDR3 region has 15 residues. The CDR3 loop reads CASSLSGAPYNEQFF. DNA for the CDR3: TGTGCCAGCTCACTTTCAGGAGCCCCCTACAATGAGCAGTTCTTC.

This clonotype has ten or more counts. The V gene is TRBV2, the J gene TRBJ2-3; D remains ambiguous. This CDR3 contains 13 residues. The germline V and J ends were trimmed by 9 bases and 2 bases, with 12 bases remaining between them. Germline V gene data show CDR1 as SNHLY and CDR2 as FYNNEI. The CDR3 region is CARTKGSTDTQYF. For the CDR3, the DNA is TGTGCCAGGACGAAGGGTTCCACAGATACGCAGTATTTT.

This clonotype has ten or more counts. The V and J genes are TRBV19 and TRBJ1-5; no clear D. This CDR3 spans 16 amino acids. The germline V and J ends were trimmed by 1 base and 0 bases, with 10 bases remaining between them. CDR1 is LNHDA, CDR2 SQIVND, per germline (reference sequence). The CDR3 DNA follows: TGTGCCAGTAGTATAGTGGACCTATATAGCAATCAGCCCCAGCATTTT. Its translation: CASSIVDLYSNQPQHF.

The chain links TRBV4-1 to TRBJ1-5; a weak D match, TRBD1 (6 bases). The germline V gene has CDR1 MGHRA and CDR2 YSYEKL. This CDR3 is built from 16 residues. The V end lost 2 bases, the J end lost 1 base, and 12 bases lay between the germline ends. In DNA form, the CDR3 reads TGCGCCAGCAGCCAACAACAGGGTTCGAGCAATCAGCCCCAGCATTTT. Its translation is CASSQQQGSSNQPQHF.

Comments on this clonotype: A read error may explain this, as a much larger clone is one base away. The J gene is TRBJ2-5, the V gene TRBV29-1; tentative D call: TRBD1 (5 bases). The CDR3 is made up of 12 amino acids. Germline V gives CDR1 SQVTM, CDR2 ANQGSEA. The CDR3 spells CSVKDRIGTQYF. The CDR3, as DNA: TGCAGCGTTAAAGACAGAATTGGGACCCAGTACTTC. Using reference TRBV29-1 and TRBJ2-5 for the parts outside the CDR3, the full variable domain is SAVISQKPSRDICQRGTSLTIQCQVDSQVTMMFWYRQQPGQSLTLIATANQGSEATYESGFVIDKFPISRPNLTFSTLTVSNMSPEDSSIYLCSVKDRIGTQYFGPGTRLLVL.

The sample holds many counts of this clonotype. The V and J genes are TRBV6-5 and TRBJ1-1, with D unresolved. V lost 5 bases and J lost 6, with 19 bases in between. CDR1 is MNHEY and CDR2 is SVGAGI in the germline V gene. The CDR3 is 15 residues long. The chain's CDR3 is CASSPNSLIAAEAFF. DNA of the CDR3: TGTGCCAGCAGTCCCAACAGTCTAATTGCTGCTGAAGCTTTCTTT.

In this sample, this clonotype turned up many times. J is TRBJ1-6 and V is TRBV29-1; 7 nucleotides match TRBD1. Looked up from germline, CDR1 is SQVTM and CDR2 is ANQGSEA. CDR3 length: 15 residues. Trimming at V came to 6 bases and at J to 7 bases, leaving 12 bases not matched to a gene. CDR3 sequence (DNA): TGCAGCGTACTCCTACCTGGGACAGTGAATTCACCCCTCCACTTT. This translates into CSVLLPGTVNSPLHF.

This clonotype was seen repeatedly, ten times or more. This CDR3 reads CASQPAHRETGELFF. The CDR3 DNA reads TGTGCCAGCCAGCCGGCTCACCGGGAGACCGGGGAGCTGTTTTTT. J is TRBJ2-2 and V is TRBV28; the D gene is possibly TRBD2 (6 bases). Trimming removed 8 bases at V and 5 bases at J, with 18 bases between. The CDR3 totals 15 residues. CDR1 is MDHEN, CDR2 SYDVKM, per germline. Full variable domain (remainder filled in from reference TRBV28 and TRBJ2-2): DVKVTQSSRYLVKRTGEKVFLECVQDMDHENMFWYRQDPGLGLRLIYFSYDVKMKEKGDIPEGYSVSREKKERFSLILESASTNQTSMYLCASQPAHRETGELFFGEGSRLTVL.

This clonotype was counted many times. The DNA of the CDR3 is TGCAGCGGGGTCGGACGGCAGGGGGTCTACAATGAGCAGTTCTTC. This gives the protein CSGVGRQGVYNEQFF. The V and J genes are TRBV29-1 and TRBJ2-1; 7 nucleotides line up with TRBD1. CDR1 is SQVTM and CDR2 is ANQGSEA in the germline V gene. The CDR3 is 15 residues long. Trimming removed 7 bases from V and 3 bases from J; junction bases left unmatched: 12.

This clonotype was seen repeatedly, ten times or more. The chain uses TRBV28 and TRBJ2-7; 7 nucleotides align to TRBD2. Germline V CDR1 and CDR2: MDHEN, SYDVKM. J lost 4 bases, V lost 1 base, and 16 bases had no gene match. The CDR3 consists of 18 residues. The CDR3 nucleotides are TGTGCCAGCAGTTTATTAGGCGGGAGTCAGGAGCGTATATACGAGCAGTACTTC. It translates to CASSLLGGSQERIYEQYF.

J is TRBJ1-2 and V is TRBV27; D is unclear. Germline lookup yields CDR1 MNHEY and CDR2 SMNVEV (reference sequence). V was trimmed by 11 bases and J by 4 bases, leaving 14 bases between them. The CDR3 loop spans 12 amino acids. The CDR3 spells CAGLTRSYGYTF. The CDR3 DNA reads TGTGCCGGATTAACCAGGAGCTATGGCTACACCTTC.

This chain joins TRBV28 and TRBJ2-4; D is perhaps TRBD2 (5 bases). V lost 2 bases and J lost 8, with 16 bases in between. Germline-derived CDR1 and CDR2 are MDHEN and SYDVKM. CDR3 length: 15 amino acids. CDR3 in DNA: TGTGCCAGCAGTTTACCGTTCGGGGTCGTTGACATTCAGTACTTC. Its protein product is CASSLPFGVVDIQYF.

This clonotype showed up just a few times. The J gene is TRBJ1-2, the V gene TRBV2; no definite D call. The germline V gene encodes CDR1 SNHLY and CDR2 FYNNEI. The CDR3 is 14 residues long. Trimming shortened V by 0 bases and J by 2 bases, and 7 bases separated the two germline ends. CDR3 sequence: CASSEARLNYGYTF. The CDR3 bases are TGTGCCAGCAGTGAAGCTAGGCTCAACTATGGCTACACCTTC.

The CDR3 bases are TGTGCCAGCAGCTTAGCTAAGGGGAATCAGCCCCAGCATTTT. It codes for CASSLAKGNQPQHF. The J gene is TRBJ1-5, the V gene TRBV7-2, with D possibly matching TRBD1 (5 bases). Germline assignment: CDR1 SGHTA and CDR2 FQGNSA. Trimming removed 0 bases at V and 4 bases at J, with 7 bases between. The CDR3 sequence is 14 residues long.

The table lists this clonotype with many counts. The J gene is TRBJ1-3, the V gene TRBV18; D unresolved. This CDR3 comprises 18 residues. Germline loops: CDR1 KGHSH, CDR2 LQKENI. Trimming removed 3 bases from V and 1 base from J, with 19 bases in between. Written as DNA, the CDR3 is TGTGCCAGCTCACCCCTCGGTGCAGCCGCCGTGTCTGGAAACACCATATATTTT. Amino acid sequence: CASSPLGAAAVSGNTIYF.

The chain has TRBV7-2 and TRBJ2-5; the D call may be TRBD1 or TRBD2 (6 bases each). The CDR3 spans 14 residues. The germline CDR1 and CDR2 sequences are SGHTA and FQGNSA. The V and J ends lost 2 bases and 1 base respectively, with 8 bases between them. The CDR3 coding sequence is TGTGCCAGCAGCTTAACGGGGGCCCAAGAGACCCAGTACTTC. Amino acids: CASSLTGAQETQYF.

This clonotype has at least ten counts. The DNA of the CDR3 is TGTGCCAGCAGCTTAGCAGCCGGGACAAGCGGCTACACCTTC. This sequence encodes CASSLAAGTSGYTF. V is TRBV7-9 and J is TRBJ1-2; possible D gene TRBD1, 6 bases. CDR3 length equals 14 residues. Trimming removed 0 bases from V and 8 bases from J, with 13 bases in between. Germline assignment: CDR1 SEHNR and CDR2 FQNEAQ (reference sequence).

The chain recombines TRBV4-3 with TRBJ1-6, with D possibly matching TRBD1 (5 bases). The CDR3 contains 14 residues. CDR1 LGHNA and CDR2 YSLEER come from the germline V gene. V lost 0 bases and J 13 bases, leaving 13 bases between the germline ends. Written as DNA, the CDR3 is TGCGCCAGCAGCCAAGATACCAGGGTTCTCCCCCTCCACTTT. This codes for CASSQDTRVLPLHF.

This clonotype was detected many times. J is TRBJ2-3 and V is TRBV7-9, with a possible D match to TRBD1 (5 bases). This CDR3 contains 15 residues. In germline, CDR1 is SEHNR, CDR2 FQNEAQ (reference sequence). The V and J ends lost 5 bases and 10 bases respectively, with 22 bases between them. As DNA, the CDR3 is TGTGCCAGCAGCCTGGGGCCCGGTGAGAGTGGTGCGCAGTATTTT. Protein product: CASSLGPGESGAQYF.

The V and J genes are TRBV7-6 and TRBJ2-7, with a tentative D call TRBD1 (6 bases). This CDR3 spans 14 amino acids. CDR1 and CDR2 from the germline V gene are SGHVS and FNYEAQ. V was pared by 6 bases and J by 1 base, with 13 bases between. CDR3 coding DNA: TGTGCCAGCAGTCTAGGGGGAGAGTCCTACGAGCAGTACTTC. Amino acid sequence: CASSLGGESYEQYF.